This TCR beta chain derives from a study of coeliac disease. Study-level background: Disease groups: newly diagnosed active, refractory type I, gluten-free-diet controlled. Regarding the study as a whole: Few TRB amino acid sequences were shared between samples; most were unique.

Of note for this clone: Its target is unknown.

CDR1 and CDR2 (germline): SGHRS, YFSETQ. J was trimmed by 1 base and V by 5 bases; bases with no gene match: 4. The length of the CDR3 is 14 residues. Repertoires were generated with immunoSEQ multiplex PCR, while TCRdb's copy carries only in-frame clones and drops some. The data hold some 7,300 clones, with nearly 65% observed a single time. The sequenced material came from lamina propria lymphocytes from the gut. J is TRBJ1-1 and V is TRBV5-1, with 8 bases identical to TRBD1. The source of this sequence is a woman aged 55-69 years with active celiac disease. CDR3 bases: TGCGCCAGCAGTCTCACAGGGGGGAACACTGAAGCTTTCTTT. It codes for CASSLTGGNTEAFF.